This T cell receptor beta chain was observed in a study of response to subunit inactivated influenza vaccine. TCRdb called the RT-PCR reads again in MiXCR, with one record for every CDR3 protein. The sample lists 590,000 or so distinct CDR3 sequences, 14% occurring once. Per germline, CDR1 MNHEY and CDR2 SVGAGI. The CDR3 contains 17 residues. V trimming: 2 bases; J trimming: 3 bases; junction bases outside the gene matches: 7. This chain uses TRBV6-5 with TRBJ2-3, with 11 bases that match TRBD2. This sequence originates from a man aged 45-60 years who received an inactivated influenza vaccine. The sample here was PBMCs from blood, taken 14 to 15 days before vaccination. The CDR3 region is CASSYAGLAGRTDTQYF. The CDR3 DNA is TGTGCCAGCAGTTACGCCGGACTAGCGGGCCGAACAGATACGCAGTATTTT.